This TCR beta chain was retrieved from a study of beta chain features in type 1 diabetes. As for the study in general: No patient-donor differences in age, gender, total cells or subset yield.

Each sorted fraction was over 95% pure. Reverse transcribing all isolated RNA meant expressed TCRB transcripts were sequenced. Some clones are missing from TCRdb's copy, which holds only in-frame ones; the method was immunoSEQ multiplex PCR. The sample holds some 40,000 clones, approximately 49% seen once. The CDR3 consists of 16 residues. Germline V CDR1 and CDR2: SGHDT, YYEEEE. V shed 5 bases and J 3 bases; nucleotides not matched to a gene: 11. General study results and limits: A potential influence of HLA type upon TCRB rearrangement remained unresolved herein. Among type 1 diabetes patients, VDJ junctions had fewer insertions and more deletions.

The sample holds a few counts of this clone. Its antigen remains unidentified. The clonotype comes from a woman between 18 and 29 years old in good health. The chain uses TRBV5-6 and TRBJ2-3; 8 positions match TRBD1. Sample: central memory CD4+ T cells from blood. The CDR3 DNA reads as TGTGCCAGCAGTCATTATCAGGGGGCTCGAACAGATACGCAGTATTTT. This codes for CASSHYQGARTDTQYF.